These 21 T cell receptor beta chains were all obtained from the same sample, sequenced in a study of early T cells in non-severe SARS-CoV-2 infection (dated by TCRdb to the early 2020s). Libraries were built with 5' RACE. Sequencing was carried out with a NextSeq 500. Starting from the raw public reads, TCRdb applied fastp trimming at Q25, assembled clones with MiXCR and retained in-frame beta chains. Rows are unified per CDR3 protein, each entry keeping the most common DNA and genes. Within this sample are over 60,000 distinct CDR3 sequences, with over 9% of them counted one time only. Less than 10% of the sample is taken by the ten largest. Sample: whole blood, taken at baseline. Source of these receptors: an adult who was a healthcare worker with PCR-confirmed SARS-CoV-2 infection or an uninfected control (not recorded which).

This clonotype has only a few counts. This chain uses TRBV5-1 with TRBJ2-5; possible D gene TRBD2, 5 bases. Looked up from germline, CDR1 is SGHRS and CDR2 is YFSETQ. The CDR3 covers 17 residues. Trimming shortened V by 0 bases and J by 6 bases, and 21 bases separated the two germline ends. CDR3 protein: CASSLGGLGPFEKTQYF. The CDR3 bases are TGCGCCAGCAGCTTGGGAGGGCTTGGCCCATTTGAAAAGACCCAGTACTTC.

This clonotype was counted a few times. The chain couples TRBV30 to TRBJ2-1; D is unresolved. V was cut by 6 bases and J by 0 bases, with 12 bases left in between. This CDR3 is built from 14 residues. CDR1 GTSNPN and CDR2 SVGIG come from the germline V gene (reference sequence). The chain's CDR3 is CACTDWGSYNEQFF. The CDR3 DNA sequence: TGTGCCTGCACCGACTGGGGCTCCTACAATGAGCAGTTCTTC.

In its sample, this clonotype was seen a few times. For the CDR3, the DNA is TGTGCCAGCAGTGCCCAGGGAGCCAAAAACATTCAGTACTTC. Translating gives CASSAQGAKNIQYF. The chain has TRBV2 and TRBJ2-4; possible D gene TRBD1, 5 bases. V dropped 4 bases and J dropped 0 bases, with 7 bases sitting between them. Germline V gene data show CDR1 as SNHLY and CDR2 as FYNNEI. The CDR3 has 14 residues.

The V and J genes are TRBV12-3 or TRBV12-4 and TRBJ1-4; no clear D gene. V was shortened by 3 bases and J by 3 bases, with 5 bases between the two germline ends. CDR3 length: 13 amino acids. CDR3 region: CASSFRANEKLFF. In DNA form, the CDR3 reads TGTGCCAGCAGTTTTAGAGCTAATGAAAAACTGTTTTTT.

This clonotype appeared a few times. The chain combines TRBV2 with TRBJ2-3; D call uncertain. CDR3 length: 14 residues. The ends were cut back, 0 bases at V and 4 bases at J, with 8 bases in the middle. Germline V gene sequence: CDR1 SNHLY, CDR2 FYNNEI. CDR3 sequence: CASSEAGFSDTQYF. Written as DNA, the CDR3 is TGTGCCAGCAGTGAAGCAGGGTTTTCAGATACGCAGTATTTT.

This chain uses TRBV18 with TRBJ1-6; D uncertain. V gave up 3 bases and J gave up 7 bases, with 7 bases separating them. CDR1 KGHSH and CDR2 LQKENI come from the germline V gene. The length of the CDR3 is 13 residues. The CDR3 loop is CASSPGENSPLHF. As DNA, the CDR3 is TGTGCCAGCTCACCCGGGGAGAATTCACCCCTCCACTTT.

There are a few counts of this clonotype. The chain carries TRBV7-2 and TRBJ2-7, with D possibly being TRBD1 (6 bases). The CDR3 is 16 residues long. The germline gives CDR1 SGHTA, CDR2 FQGNSA. The V and J ends lost 0 bases and 1 base respectively, with 13 bases between them. The CDR3 DNA is TGTGCCAGCAGCTTAGCCGCCGGGACACCATCCTACGAGCAGTACTTC. Amino acid sequence: CASSLAAGTPSYEQYF.

This clonotype was counted a few times. This chain uses TRBV6-5 with TRBJ1-6; tentatively, D is TRBD1 (6 bases). From germline, CDR1 is MNHEY and CDR2 SVGAGI. This CDR3 comprises 13 residues. V was shortened by 6 bases and J by 8 bases, with 11 bases between the two germline ends. CDR3 residues: CASRYWTDSPLHF. Here the CDR3 DNA reads TGTGCCAGCAGATATTGGACAGATTCACCCCTCCACTTT.

This clonotype has just a few counts. The chain carries TRBV6-6 and TRBJ1-4; perhaps TRBD1 as D (5 bases). The V gene lost 0 bases and the J gene lost 2 bases, with 7 bases spanning the gap. The CDR3 covers 15 residues. The germline gives CDR1 MNHNY, CDR2 SVGAGI (reference sequence). The DNA of the CDR3 is TGTGCCAGCAGTTACTCTACAGGCACTAATGAAAAACTGTTTTTT. Translated: CASSYSTGTNEKLFF.

The chain employs TRBV9 and TRBJ1-1, with D perhaps matching TRBD1 (5 bases). The germline V and J ends were trimmed by 4 bases and 2 bases, with 12 bases remaining between them. The germline gives CDR1 SGDLS, CDR2 YYNGEE. This CDR3 has 14 residues. CDR3: CASSFQDSNTEAFF. In nucleotides, the CDR3 is TGTGCCAGCAGCTTCCAAGACAGTAACACTGAAGCTTTCTTT.

This clonotype was recorded a few times. The chain joins TRBV5-1 to TRBJ2-7, with TRBD1 matching 8 bases. Germline V lookup: CDR1 SGHRS, CDR2 YFSETQ. This CDR3 contains 15 residues. Unmatched junction bases numbered 9, after V lost 5 bases and J lost 2 bases. In DNA form, the CDR3 reads TGCGCCAGCAGAGAGCGAGGGACAGGAGCCTACGAGCAGTACTTC. Protein: CASRERGTGAYEQYF.

There are a few counts of this clonotype. The V gene is TRBV9, the J gene TRBJ1-1; the D gene is possibly TRBD1 (6 bases). CDR3 size: 14 residues. Germline V gene sequence: CDR1 SGDLS, CDR2 YYNGEE. The V end lost 3 bases, the J end lost 4 bases, and 13 bases lay between the germline ends. The CDR3, as DNA: TGTGCCAGCAGCGGGACCTCACAGGGCACTGAAGCTTTCTTT. Translating it yields CASSGTSQGTEAFF.

This clonotype was detected ten times or more. V and J are TRBV6-6 and TRBJ2-2, with a possible D match to TRBD1 (5 bases). The germline V and J ends were trimmed by 2 bases and 2 bases, with 6 bases remaining between them. From germline, CDR1 is MNHNY and CDR2 SVGAGI (reference sequence). The CDR3 runs to 14 residues. This chain's CDR3 is CASSYRGNTGELFF. The DNA for the CDR3 is TGTGCCAGCAGTTACAGGGGAAACACCGGGGAGCTGTTTTTT.

V and J are TRBV7-8 and TRBJ1-6, with 7 nucleotides matching TRBD1. The CDR3 runs 19 residues. Trimming removed 4 bases from V and 0 bases from J; junction bases left unmatched: 12. The germline V gene has CDR1 SGHVS and CDR2 FQNEAQ. In nucleotides, the CDR3 is TGTGCCAGCAGCTCTAGACCCTCAGGGGGGAGCTCCTATAATTCACCCCTCCACTTT. Translation: CASSSRPSGGSSYNSPLHF.

The chain is built from TRBV4-1 and TRBJ1-5; possibly TRBD1 for D (5 bases). Germline V gene data show CDR1 as MGHRA and CDR2 as YSYEKL. V lost 0 bases and J lost 7, with 10 bases in between. The CDR3 consists of 14 residues. The CDR3 nucleotides read TGCGCCAGCAGCCAAGATATAGGGGCCCAGCCCCAGCATTTT. It codes for CASSQDIGAQPQHF.

The J gene is TRBJ2-1, the V gene TRBV7-2, with D unresolved. The V gene lost 1 base and the J gene lost 6 bases, with 7 bases spanning the gap. CDR1 is SGHTA, CDR2 FQGNSA, per germline. CDR3 length equals 13 residues. The CDR3 sequence: CASSLVSTNEQFF. The CDR3 nucleotides are TGTGCCAGCAGCTTAGTGTCCACCAATGAGCAGTTCTTC.

This clonotype has just a few counts. V usage is TRBV5-1 and J usage is TRBJ2-5; D could derive from TRBD1 or TRBD2 (5 bases each). Per the germline V gene, CDR1 is SGHRS and CDR2 is YFSETQ. The CDR3 loop spans 18 amino acids. V lost 0 bases, J lost 5 bases, and 23 bases lay in between. This CDR3 is CASSLANFPGTSDETQYF. Written as DNA, the CDR3 is TGCGCCAGCAGCTTGGCTAACTTTCCCGGGACCTCTGACGAGACCCAGTACTTC.

This clonotype came up a few times. V is TRBV6-2 or TRBV6-3 and J is TRBJ2-2; tentatively, D is TRBD1 (6 bases). This CDR3 contains 16 residues. The germline V gene encodes CDR1 MNHEY and CDR2 SVGEGT. The V and J ends lost 6 bases and 1 base respectively, with 15 bases between them. DNA for the CDR3: TGTGCCAGCAGCGACGTGGGGGCGCAGAACACCGGGGAGCTGTTTTTT. It specifies CASSDVGAQNTGELFF.

This clonotype occurred many times. The V gene is TRBV3-1, the J gene TRBJ1-2, with D possibly being TRBD1 (5 bases). The CDR3 contains 13 residues. CDR1 and CDR2 (germline): LGHDT, YNNKEL (reference sequence). Trimming removed 5 bases at V and 5 bases at J, with 12 bases between. CDR3 nucleotides: TGTGCCAGCAGCACCGGGACGGTATATGGCTACACCTTC. This encodes CASSTGTVYGYTF.

This clonotype has a handful of counts. The rearrangement joins TRBV7-9 to TRBJ2-5; D ambiguous. Trimming cost V 4 bases and J 5 bases, with 11 bases left between them. CDR1 is SEHNR and CDR2 is FQNEAQ in the germline V gene (reference sequence). The CDR3 runs to 13 residues. DNA for the CDR3: TGTGCCAGCAGCTCTGGGAATTCGGAGACCCAGTACTTC. Translated: CASSSGNSETQYF.

V and J are TRBV16 and TRBJ1-2; no firm D call. Trimming pared 0 bases from V and 5 bases from J, leaving 13 bases between. Germline loops: CDR1 KGHSY, CDR2 FQNENV. The CDR3 loop spans 15 amino acids. CDR3 sequence reads: CASSQSSQFLYGYTF. DNA for the CDR3: TGTGCCAGCAGCCAATCATCGCAGTTTCTTTATGGCTACACCTTC.